The 29 T cell receptor beta chains below all came from one sample that was sequenced in a study of chemoradiotherapy in HPV16-positive cancers. Method: immunoSEQ multiplex PCR; TCRdb's copy keeps in-frame clones and lacks some. This table holds roughly 70,000 clones, roughly 90% found once. The sequences come from blood, collected from a patient who underwent chemoradiotherapy. These receptors originate from a human donor with HPV-associated anogenital cancer.

This chain connects TRBV18 to TRBJ2-2; TRBD2 matches at 7 bases. The junction had 4 bases not matched to a gene; V was cut back by 3 bases and J by 0 bases. Germline CDR1 KGHSH, CDR2 LQKENI. This CDR3 has 16 residues. CDR3 sequence reads: CASSPSGGANTGELFF. The CDR3 bases are TGTGCCAGCTCACCCTCGGGAGGAGCGAACACCGGGGAGCTGTTTTTT.

This clone was observed a single time. The genes are TRBV2 and TRBJ2-5; D unresolved. The assigned J gene may be wrong: the sequence end matches TRBJ2-7 better. This CDR3 contains 13 residues. Per germline, CDR1 SNHLY and CDR2 FYNNEI. The CDR3 protein is CASSVEQTYEQYF. The CDR3 region has the DNA TGTGCCAGCAGTGTTGAACAGACCTACGAGCAGTACTTC.

The chain has TRBV18 and TRBJ2-5; 9 bases agree with TRBD2. The CDR3 has 14 residues. V gave up 5 bases and J gave up 5 bases; unmatched junction bases: 6. Germline values: CDR1 KGHSH, CDR2 LQKENI. The CDR3 nucleotides are TGTGCCAGCTCAAACGCGGGAGGGGAGGAGACCCAGTACTTC. Its translation is CASSNAGGEETQYF.

The CDR3 DNA reads as TGTGCCAGCAGTTTACACACGAGCCCCGGGGAGCTGTTTTTT. Translated, it gives CASSLHTSPGELFF. V and J are TRBV28 and TRBJ2-2; D unclear. Trimming cost V 2 bases and J 6 bases, with 10 bases left between them. Germline V CDR1 and CDR2: MDHEN, SYDVKM. CDR3 length equals 14 residues.

J is TRBJ1-1 and V is TRBV30; no reliable D call. V shed 7 bases and J shed 3 bases, with 15 bases lying between them. The length of the CDR3 is 13 residues. Looked up from germline, CDR1 is GTSNPN and CDR2 is SVGIG (reference sequence). CDR3 in DNA: TGTGCCTCCCTGACTGGGCGGGACACTGAAGCTTTCTTT. Residues: CASLTGRDTEAFF.

The CDR3 nucleotides read TGTGCCAGTAGTATAGGGCTTGCAACTAATGAAAAACTGTTTTTT. Protein sequence: CASSIGLATNEKLFF. V is TRBV19 and J is TRBJ1-4; D ambiguous. The CDR3 runs to 15 residues. Germline assignment: CDR1 LNHDA and CDR2 SQIVND (reference sequence). V was cut by 1 base and J by 0 bases, with 6 bases left in between.

With respect to this clone: The germline gene is not matched at one end of the junction; a read error may be the cause. The rearrangement uses TRBV7-7 and TRBJ2-7; no firm D call. Germline values: CDR1 SSHAT, CDR2 FNYEAQ (reference sequence). The CDR3 extends over 14 amino acids. In DNA, the CDR3 is TGTGCTAGCAGCTACAGCCACCTAACCTACGAGCAGTACTTC. This translates into CASSYSHLTYEQYF. Supplemented by reference TRBV7-7 and TRBJ2-7, the full variable domain reads GAGVSQSPRYKVTKRGQDVTLRCDPISSHATLYWYQQALGQGPEFLTYFNYEAQPDKSGLPSDRFSAERPEGSISTLTIQRTEQRDSAMYRCASSYSHLTYEQYFGPGTRLTVT.

This clone has just one count. As DNA, the CDR3 is TGTGCCAGCAGTAACCTCGCCGTGGGGCAAGAGACCCAGTACTTC. Amino acid sequence: CASSNLAVGQETQYF. The chain has TRBV28 and TRBJ2-5; D is unclear. The germline V gene encodes CDR1 MDHEN and CDR2 SYDVKM. V gave up 5 bases and J gave up 2 bases, with 15 bases separating them. The CDR3 totals 15 residues.

This chain joins TRBV11-1 and TRBJ1-2; possible D gene TRBD1, 6 bases. Germline V lookup: CDR1 SGHAT, CDR2 FQDESV (reference sequence). This CDR3 has 14 amino acids. The V end lost 1 base, the J end lost 4 bases, and 10 bases lay between the germline ends. In DNA, the CDR3 is TGTGCCAGCAGCTTAGACCAGGGGACCTATGGCTACACCTTC. This translates into CASSLDQGTYGYTF.

V is TRBV5-1 and J is TRBJ2-1; D unresolved. Germline CDR1 is SGHRS and CDR2 is YFSETQ. There are 13 residues in the CDR3. The V end was cut by 0 bases, the J end by 5 bases, with 6 bases between. CDR3 sequence: CASSLGLNNEQFF. DNA for the CDR3: TGCGCCAGCAGCTTGGGGTTGAACAATGAGCAGTTCTTC.

This chain links TRBV30 with TRBJ2-3; tentative D call: TRBD1 (5 bases). The ends were cut back, 4 bases at V and 4 bases at J, with 12 bases in the middle. The CDR3 contains 13 residues. From germline, CDR1 is GTSNPN and CDR2 SVGIG (reference sequence). In nucleotides, the CDR3 is TGTGCCTGGACGAGACGCAGGGCAGATACGCAGTATTTT. Amino acids: CAWTRRRADTQYF.

This clone was picked up a small number of times. The sample carries other DNA sequences with the same CDR3. The genes are TRBV19 and TRBJ2-2, with TRBD1 identical over 10 bases. The V and J ends lost 6 bases and 4 bases, in that order; junction bases with no gene match: 5. The CDR3 contains 15 residues. The germline V gene encodes CDR1 LNHDA and CDR2 SQIVND (reference sequence). The CDR3 here is CASSTGTGATGELFF. CDR3 DNA sequence: TGTGCCAGTAGCACCGGGACAGGGGCCACCGGGGAGCTGTTTTTT.

The genes are TRBV27 and TRBJ2-2; D unclear. V was clipped by 8 bases and J by 6 bases, with 16 bases between them. Germline V CDR1 and CDR2: MNHEY, SMNVEV (reference sequence). The CDR3 sequence is 14 residues long. The CDR3: CASRHDIAAGELFF. The CDR3 DNA sequence: TGTGCCAGCCGACACGACATCGCAGCCGGGGAGCTGTTTTTT.

The V gene is TRBV28, the J gene TRBJ1-4; TRBD1 agrees at 8 bases. Germline assignment: CDR1 MDHEN and CDR2 SYDVKM. V lost 5 bases and J lost 8; bases outside the gene matches: 13. This CDR3 spans 16 amino acids. The CDR3 spells CASSRDRLTNGEKLFF. CDR3 sequence (DNA): TGTGCCAGCAGTCGGGACAGGTTGACTAATGGGGAAAAACTGTTTTTT.

This clone has only a few counts. This chain uses TRBV18 with TRBJ1-3; D not certain. This CDR3 is 13 amino acids long. CDR1 and CDR2 from the germline V gene are KGHSH and LQKENI. V lost 1 base to trimming and J lost 5 bases, with 6 bases between them. The DNA of the CDR3 is TGTGCCAGCTCACCACAAGGGAGAAACACCATATATTTT. Translated, it gives CASSPQGRNTIYF.

This sequence joins TRBV7-2 and TRBJ1-5; a possible D gene is TRBD1 (5 bases). With 5 bases removed from V and 0 bases from J, the gap between germline ends came to 17 bases. The CDR3 spans 17 residues. CDR1 is SGHTA and CDR2 is FQGNSA in the germline V gene. CDR3 DNA sequence: TGTGCCAGCAGCCCCGGGACGAGGGCGGTTAGCAATCAGCCCCAGCATTTT. This translates into CASSPGTRAVSNQPQHF.

The J gene is TRBJ2-3, the V gene TRBV10-3; D might be TRBD2 (6 bases). From germline, CDR1 is ENHRY and CDR2 SYGVKD. V was shortened by 6 bases and J by 0 bases, with 10 bases between the two germline ends. The CDR3 length is 14 residues. CDR3 loop: CAIRGGLSTDTQYF. CDR3 coding DNA: TGTGCCATCAGGGGGGGACTGAGCACAGATACGCAGTATTTT.

The chain combines TRBV10-1 with TRBJ1-1; a possible D gene is TRBD1 (5 bases). CDR1 and CDR2 (germline): WNHNN, SYGVQD (reference sequence). CDR3 length equals 18 residues. The germline V and J ends were trimmed by 0 bases and 1 base, with 18 bases remaining between them. The CDR3 spells CASSESKLREGKNTEAFF. Here the CDR3 DNA reads TGCGCCAGCAGTGAGTCAAAGTTGAGAGAGGGGAAGAACACTGAAGCTTTCTTT.

The V gene is TRBV7-2, the J gene TRBJ1-1; the D is unclear. The length of the CDR3 is 10 residues. The germline V and J ends were trimmed by 4 bases and 10 bases, with 7 bases remaining between them. Germline assignment: CDR1 SGHTA and CDR2 FQGNSA. The CDR3 DNA reads TGTGCCAGCAGCTATTGGTCAGCTTTCTTT. Translating it yields CASSYWSAFF.

V usage is TRBV27 and J usage is TRBJ1-6, with a weak D call TRBD1 (5 bases). The V and J ends lost 2 bases and 7 bases respectively, with 9 bases between them. CDR1 and CDR2 from the germline V gene are MNHEY and SMNVEV (reference sequence). The CDR3 spans 14 residues. As DNA, the CDR3 is TGTGCCAGCAGTTTAATAGGGACCAATTCACCCCTCCACTTT. This translates into CASSLIGTNSPLHF.

The CDR3 sequence is CASSLTPNRYQPQHF. The DNA for the CDR3 is TGTGCCAGCAGTTTAACCCCGAACAGATATCAGCCCCAGCATTTT. The chain is built from TRBV27 and TRBJ1-5; D is unresolved. The CDR3 consists of 15 residues. Trimming removed 2 bases at V and 5 bases at J, with 13 bases between. The germline CDR1 and CDR2 sequences are MNHEY and SMNVEV (reference sequence).

The chain has TRBV19 and TRBJ2-2; no definite D call. The CDR3 consists of 14 residues. The V and J ends lost 3 bases and 4 bases respectively, with 9 bases between them. Germline V gives CDR1 LNHDA, CDR2 SQIVND (reference sequence). This chain's CDR3 is CASSMGTVTGELFF. CDR3 bases: TGTGCCAGTAGTATGGGAACCGTCACCGGGGAGCTGTTTTTT.

This rearrangement joins TRBV7-9 to TRBJ1-4, with 7 positions matching TRBD1. V lost 3 bases to trimming and J lost 1 base; unmatched junction nucleotides: 5. The V gene's germline CDR1 is SEHNR and CDR2 FQNEAQ (reference sequence). The CDR3 totals 16 residues. The CDR3 here is CASSLGNRGTNEKLFF. Here the CDR3 DNA reads TGTGCCAGCAGCTTGGGAAACAGGGGAACTAATGAAAAACTGTTTTTT.

The genes are TRBV11-2 and TRBJ2-3; 15 bases match TRBD2. There are 18 residues in the CDR3. Trimming cost V 5 bases and J 0 bases; bases outside gene matches: 6. CDR1 is SGHAT and CDR2 is FQNNGV in the germline V gene. CDR3 sequence (DNA): TGTGCCAGCAGCCCAGGGACTAGCGGGGGGTATAGCACAGATACGCAGTATTTT. Translated, it gives CASSPGTSGGYSTDTQYF.

CDR3 sequence reads: CASSHGTGRQETQYF. CDR3 coding DNA: TGCGCCAGCAGCCATGGGACAGGCAGACAAGAGACCCAGTACTTC. The J gene is TRBJ2-5, the V gene TRBV5-1; 8 positions agree with TRBD1. The length of the CDR3 is 15 residues. V gave up 4 bases and J gave up 2 bases; unmatched junction bases: 7. Germline CDR1 is SGHRS and CDR2 is YFSETQ.

The rearrangement joins TRBV4-1 to TRBJ2-7; D is undetermined. The V end was cut by 5 bases, the J end by 0 bases, with 11 bases between. Germline V gives CDR1 MGHRA, CDR2 YSYEKL. The CDR3 has 14 residues. CDR3 bases: TGCGCCAGCAGCTTCTTACCCCTCTCCTACGAGCAGTACTTC. Translated, it gives CASSFLPLSYEQYF.

This chain connects TRBV5-1 to TRBJ1-1; D is ambiguous. V was shortened by 3 bases and J by 0 bases, with 9 bases between the two germline ends. CDR1 and CDR2 (germline): SGHRS, YFSETQ. The CDR3 is 14 amino acids. CDR3 nucleotides: TGCGCCAGCAGCTCCGTACCCTTGAACACTGAAGCTTTCTTT. Encoded protein: CASSSVPLNTEAFF.

This sequence joins TRBV6-1 and TRBJ1-2; D perhaps matches TRBD1 (5 bases). Deletions cut 2 bases from V and 8 bases from J, with 12 bases between. In germline, CDR1 is MNHNS, CDR2 SASEGT. The CDR3 is made up of 13 amino acids. CDR3 in amino acids: CASSEQGMTGYTF. The CDR3 bases are TGTGCCAGCAGTGAACAGGGTATGACGGGCTACACCTTC.

A note on this clone: This CDR3 is also generated by other DNA sequences in the sample. CDR3 in amino acids: CAWSGTYRSTF. CDR3 in DNA: TGTGCCTGGAGTGGGACTTATCGGAGCACCTTC. The chain combines TRBV30 with TRBJ1-2; D remains unclear. V was trimmed by 1 base and J by 13 bases, leaving 13 bases between them. Per germline, CDR1 GTSNPN and CDR2 SVGIG (reference sequence). The CDR3 consists of 11 residues.